The 10 T cell receptor beta chains reported below all come from one sample, sequenced in a study of graft-versus-host responses after intestinal transplantation. The method was immunoSEQ multiplex PCR; TCRdb's version includes in-frame clones alone and lacks a portion of them. The sample includes tens of thousands of clones, just under 95% of them seen just once. The source material was bone marrow, sampled 734 days after intestinal transplantation. The receptors were gathered from a human patient who received an intestinal transplant, so some T cells may come from the graft donor.

This clone appeared a few times. This chain uses TRBV7-2 with TRBJ1-2, with D hard to call. This CDR3 has 13 amino acids. Trimming pared 5 bases from V and 7 bases from J, leaving 14 bases between. The germline gives CDR1 SGHTA, CDR2 FQGNSA. The CDR3 sequence is CASSATSGGGYTF. The CDR3 nucleotides read TGTGCCAGCAGCGCAACCTCGGGCGGTGGCTACACCTTC.

The chain employs TRBV10-3 and TRBJ2-2; weak D call: TRBD1 (6 bases). Trimming left V 6 bases short and J 4 bases short, with 12 bases between. Germline V gives CDR1 ENHRY, CDR2 SYGVKD. The length of the CDR3 is 14 residues. The CDR3 region has the DNA TGTGCCATCAGCAGGGGAGAGGTCACCGGGGAGCTGTTTTTT. Translated: CAISRGEVTGELFF.

The chain joins TRBV6-5 to TRBJ1-1; D unclear. CDR1 MNHEY and CDR2 SVGAGI come from the germline V gene. Trimming left V 4 bases short and J 4 bases short, with 10 bases between. The CDR3 length is 13 residues. This chain's CDR3 is CASSSTLGTEAFF. The CDR3 DNA is TGTGCCAGCAGTTCGACCCTGGGCACTGAAGCTTTCTTT.

In nucleotides, the CDR3 is TGTGCCAGCAGGGGGACAGGGTTCCAAGAGACCCAGTACTTC. It yields the protein CASRGTGFQETQYF. This chain links TRBV28 with TRBJ2-5, with 9 bases lining up with TRBD1. V lost 6 bases to trimming and J lost 1 base; unmatched junction nucleotides: 3. From germline, CDR1 is MDHEN and CDR2 SYDVKM. This CDR3 is built from 14 residues.

Worth noting for this clone: One end of the junction is discordant with germline, which a read error may explain. The V and J genes are TRBV4-1 and TRBJ1-4; 8 nucleotides match TRBD1. Germline CDR1 reads MGHRA; CDR2 reads YSYEKL. This CDR3 spans 16 amino acids. CDR3 bases: TGCGCCAGCAGACAAGTTACCGGGACAGGTAATGAAAAACTGTTTTTT. Translating it yields CASRQVTGTGNEKLFF.

This chain links TRBV7-3 with TRBJ1-3, with TRBD1 matching over 7 bases. The germline V gene encodes CDR1 SGHTA and CDR2 FQGTGA. The CDR3 is 15 residues long. V lost 6 bases, J lost 0 bases, and 5 bases stayed unmatched. The CDR3 nucleotides read TGTGCCAGCAGACCACAGGGGACCTCTGGAAACACCATATATTTT. It translates to CASRPQGTSGNTIYF.

V usage is TRBV6-1 and J usage is TRBJ1-6; 10 bases fit TRBD1. The V segment lost 8 bases and the J segment 3 bases; nucleotides outside the gene matches: 4. Germline lookup yields CDR1 MNHNS and CDR2 SASEGT. CDR3 size: 15 residues. The chain's CDR3 is CASFRDRGYNSPLHF. CDR3 nucleotide sequence: TGTGCCAGCTTCCGGGACAGGGGCTATAATTCACCCCTCCACTTT.

The chain combines TRBV5-4 with TRBJ1-4; unclear D gene. Trimming shortened V by 1 base and J by 5 bases, and 9 bases separated the two germline ends. CDR3 length: 14 amino acids. Germline V gene sequence: CDR1 SGHNT, CDR2 YYREEE (reference sequence). In DNA, the CDR3 is TGTGCCAGCAGCTTGTATCCAGAAAATGAAAAACTGTTTTTT. Its protein is CASSLYPENEKLFF.

The J gene is TRBJ1-3, the V gene TRBV18; no definite D call. The V and J ends lost 0 bases and 8 bases respectively, with 11 bases between them. CDR3 length: 14 residues. The germline gives CDR1 KGHSH, CDR2 LQKENI. The CDR3 DNA is TGTGCCAGCTCACCACCGAACATTGGGGACACCATATATTTT. It codes for CASSPPNIGDTIYF. The full variable domain, with the rest looked up from reference TRBV18 and TRBJ1-3, is NAGVMQNPRHLVRRRGQEARLRCSPMKGHSHVYWYRQLPEEGLKFMVYLQKENIIDESGMPKERFSAEFPKEGPSILRIQQVVRGDSAAYFCASSPPNIGDTIYFGEGSWLTVV.

This chain links TRBV5-1 with TRBJ1-1; D unclear. The germline gives CDR1 SGHRS, CDR2 YFSETQ. Trimming took off 4 bases at V and 4 bases at J, with 11 bases between the two ends. This CDR3 comprises 13 residues. The CDR3 sequence is CASSPTFGTEAFF. Written as DNA, the CDR3 is TGCGCCAGCAGCCCAACTTTTGGCACTGAAGCTTTCTTT.